This TCR beta chain is from a study of vaccination and CD4 T cells after COVID-19. Study in general: In culture, cells were exposed to overlapping spike peptides from SARS-CoV-2, HCoV-NL63, HCoV-OC43 and HCoV-229E. General study results and limits: Clonotypes reactive to SARS-CoV-2 had a median that went up from roughly 19 to 38, but not significantly.

Indicated treatment: approximately 11-day PBMC culture with coronavirus spike peptide pools or control peptides (ViraFEST assay). Wells contained roughly 1.9 million PBMCs each, and these were cultured with 8 to 10 IU/ml IL-2 and about 10 ug/ml peptide pools. Replacement of half the medium with fresh IL-2 medium took place on days 3 and 7. Sequencing of DNA taken from cultured CD4+ T cells relied on the Oncomine TCR Beta short-read assay. TCRdb ran MiXCR on the PCR reads and lists one entry per CDR3 protein. The sample yields about 20,000 distinct CDR3 sequences, about 43% seen once. Germline V gene sequence: CDR1 ENHRY, CDR2 SYGVKD. There are 13 residues in the CDR3. With V trimmed by 10 bases and J by 9 bases, 9 bases remained unmatched. A word on this clonotype: Its antigen is still unknown.

The V call is TRBV10-3, the J call TRBJ1-6; TRBD1 agrees at 7 bases. The sample here was CD4+ T cells from blood, cultured in vitro, taken after SARS-CoV-2 vaccination. This TCR came from a human donor who had recovered from COVID-19. The CDR3 region has the DNA TGTGCCACCACAGACAGGGATAGTTCACCCCTCCACTTT. Amino acids: CATTDRDSSPLHF.